This TCR beta chain appears in the sequencing data of a study of shared clonotypes between healthy human individuals. Details on this clone: The antigen remains unidentified.

Study results and caveats: Naive subsets, compared against memory subsets, generally had larger estimated richness values.

Clones were read by immunoSEQ multiplex PCR, and TCRdb kept only the in-frame ones, dropping some. The repertoire holds just over 2,000,000 clones, with about 95% as singletons. Naive CD8 cells lacked CD45RO and underwent positive selection for CCR7, leaving out terminally differentiated effector memory CD45RA+ cells. The germline V gene encodes CDR1 MNHEY and CDR2 SVGAGI. V trimming: 7 bases; J trimming: 5 bases; junction bases outside the gene matches: 11. This CDR3 has 15 residues. Sequencing input: naive CD8+ T cells sorted from blood. The source is a man aged 18 to 30 in good health. The J gene is TRBJ2-1, the V gene TRBV6-5, with 7 positions matching TRBD2. This chain's CDR3 is CASNWILAANNEQFF. The CDR3 region has the DNA TGTGCCAGCAATTGGATCCTAGCGGCTAACAATGAGCAGTTCTTC.